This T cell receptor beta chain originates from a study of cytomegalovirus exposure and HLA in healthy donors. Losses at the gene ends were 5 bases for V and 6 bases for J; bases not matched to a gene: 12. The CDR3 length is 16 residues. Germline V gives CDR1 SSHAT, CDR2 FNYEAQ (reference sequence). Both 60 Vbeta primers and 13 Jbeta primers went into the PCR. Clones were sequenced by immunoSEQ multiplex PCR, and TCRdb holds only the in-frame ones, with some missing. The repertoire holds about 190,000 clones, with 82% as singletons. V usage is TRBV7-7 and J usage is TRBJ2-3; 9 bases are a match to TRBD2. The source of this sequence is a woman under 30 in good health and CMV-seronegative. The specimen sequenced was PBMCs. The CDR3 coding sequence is TGTGCCAGCAGCGACGGACTAGCGAACGAAGGGGATACGCAGTATTTT. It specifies CASSDGLANEGDTQYF.